The 5 T cell receptor beta chains reported below all come from one sample, sequenced in a study of blood T cell repertoires in COVID-19. Sequencing was performed with immunoSEQ multiplex PCR; in TCRdb, only in-frame clones are kept and a portion is missing. The sample contains 400,000 or so clones, about 87% of which appear only once. The sample was PBMCs or T cells enriched from blood (not recorded which). These receptors all come from a man aged 40-49 years in a cohort exposed to, infected with or recovered from COVID-19 (not recorded which).

V gene TRBV11-2 combines with J gene TRBJ2-5; maybe TRBD1 (5 bases). This CDR3 is 13 amino acids long. Germline values: CDR1 SGHAT, CDR2 FQNNGV. V gave up 6 bases and J gave up 2 bases, with 10 bases separating them. CDR3: CASSQQVQETQYF. The CDR3 bases are TGTGCCAGCAGTCAACAGGTTCAAGAGACCCAGTACTTC.

The V and J genes are TRBV9 and TRBJ1-3; a weak D match, TRBD1 (5 bases). V shed 3 bases and J shed 4 bases, with 26 bases lying between them. This CDR3 spans 19 amino acids. Germline CDR1 is SGDLS and CDR2 is YYNGEE. The CDR3 loop reads CASSANPLMDKSRGNTIYF. The CDR3 nucleotides are TGTGCCAGCAGCGCTAACCCGCTCATGGACAAATCGAGGGGAAACACCATATATTTT.

The chain combines TRBV27 with TRBJ2-7; D not certain. The CDR3 is made up of 14 amino acids. Germline CDR1 reads MNHEY; CDR2 reads SMNVEV (reference sequence). Trimming stripped 1 base from V and 2 bases from J, with 9 bases between. CDR3 nucleotides: TGTGCCAGCAGTTTATTGGGCCGCGCCTACGAGCAGTACTTC. It yields the protein CASSLLGRAYEQYF.

The rearrangement links TRBV27 to TRBJ2-7; 11 nucleotides align to TRBD2. This CDR3 region has 16 residues. Per the germline V gene, CDR1 is MNHEY and CDR2 is SMNVEV (reference sequence). J gave up 1 base and V 6 bases, and 8 bases lay outside the gene matches. CDR3 coding DNA: TGTGCCAGCAGGCGCGGAGGACTAGCGGGTTCCTACGAGCAGTACTTC. Translating it yields CASRRGGLAGSYEQYF.

The rearrangement uses TRBV5-1 and TRBJ2-7, with 10 bases identical to TRBD2. Unmatched junction bases numbered 7, after V lost 5 bases and J lost 2 bases. The length of the CDR3 is 15 residues. CDR1 and CDR2 from the germline V gene are SGHRS and YFSETQ. The CDR3 is CASREREGFTYEQYF. CDR3 bases: TGCGCCAGCAGAGAGCGGGAGGGATTTACCTACGAGCAGTACTTC.